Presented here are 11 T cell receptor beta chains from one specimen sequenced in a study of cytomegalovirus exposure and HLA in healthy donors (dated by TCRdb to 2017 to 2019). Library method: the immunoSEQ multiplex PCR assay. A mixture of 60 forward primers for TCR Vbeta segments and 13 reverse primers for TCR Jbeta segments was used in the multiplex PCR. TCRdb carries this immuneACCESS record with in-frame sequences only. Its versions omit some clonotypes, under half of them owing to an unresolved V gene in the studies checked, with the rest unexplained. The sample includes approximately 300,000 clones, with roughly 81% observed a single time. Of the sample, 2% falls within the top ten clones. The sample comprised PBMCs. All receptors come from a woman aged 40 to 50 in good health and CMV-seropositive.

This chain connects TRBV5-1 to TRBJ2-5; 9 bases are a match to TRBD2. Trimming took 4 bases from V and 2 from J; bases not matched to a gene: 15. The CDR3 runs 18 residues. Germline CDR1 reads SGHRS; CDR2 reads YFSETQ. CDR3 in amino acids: CASSPGVAGDPGQETQYF. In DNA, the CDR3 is TGCGCCAGCAGCCCCGGAGTAGCGGGAGACCCGGGTCAAGAGACCCAGTACTTC.

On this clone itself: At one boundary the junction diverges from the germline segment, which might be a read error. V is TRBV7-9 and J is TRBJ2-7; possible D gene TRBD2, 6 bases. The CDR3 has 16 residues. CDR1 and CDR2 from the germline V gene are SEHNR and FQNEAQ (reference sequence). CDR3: CSSSLAVAGPSYEQYF. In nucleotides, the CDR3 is TGTTCCAGCAGCTTAGCGGTGGCGGGCCCGTCCTACGAGCAGTACTTC.

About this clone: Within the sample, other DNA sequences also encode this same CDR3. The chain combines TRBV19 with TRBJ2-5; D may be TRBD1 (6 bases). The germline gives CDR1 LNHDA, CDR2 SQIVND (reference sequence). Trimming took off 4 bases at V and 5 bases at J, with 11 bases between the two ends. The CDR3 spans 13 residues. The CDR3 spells CASSTGVRETQYF. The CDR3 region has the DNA TGTGCCAGTAGTACAGGGGTCCGGGAGACCCAGTACTTC.

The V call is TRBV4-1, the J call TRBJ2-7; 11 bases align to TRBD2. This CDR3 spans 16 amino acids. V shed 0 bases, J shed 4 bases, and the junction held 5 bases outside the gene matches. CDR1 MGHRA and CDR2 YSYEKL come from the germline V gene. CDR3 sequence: CASSQETSGRWYEQYF. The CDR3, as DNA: TGCGCCAGCAGCCAAGAAACTAGCGGGAGATGGTACGAGCAGTACTTC.

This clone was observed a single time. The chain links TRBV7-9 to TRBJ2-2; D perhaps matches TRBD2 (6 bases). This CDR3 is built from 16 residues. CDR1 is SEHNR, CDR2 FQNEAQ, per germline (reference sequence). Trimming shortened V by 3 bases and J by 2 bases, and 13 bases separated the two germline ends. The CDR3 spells CASSLGGSVNTGELFF. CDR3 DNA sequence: TGTGCCAGCAGCTTGGGAGGCTCGGTAAACACCGGGGAGCTGTTTTTT.

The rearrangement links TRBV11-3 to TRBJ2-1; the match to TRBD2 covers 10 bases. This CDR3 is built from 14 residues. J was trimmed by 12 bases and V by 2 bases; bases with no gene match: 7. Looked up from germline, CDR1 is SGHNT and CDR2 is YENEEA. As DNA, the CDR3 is TGTGCCAGCAGCTTATCGACAGCGGGAGGGCCGCAGTTCTTC. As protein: CASSLSTAGGPQFF.

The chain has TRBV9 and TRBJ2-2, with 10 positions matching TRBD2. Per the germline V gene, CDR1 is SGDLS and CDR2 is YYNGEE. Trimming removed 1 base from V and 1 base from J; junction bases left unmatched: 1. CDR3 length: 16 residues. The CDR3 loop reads CASSVIAGGNTGELFF. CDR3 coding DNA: TGTGCCAGCAGCGTAATAGCGGGAGGGAACACCGGGGAGCTGTTTTTT.

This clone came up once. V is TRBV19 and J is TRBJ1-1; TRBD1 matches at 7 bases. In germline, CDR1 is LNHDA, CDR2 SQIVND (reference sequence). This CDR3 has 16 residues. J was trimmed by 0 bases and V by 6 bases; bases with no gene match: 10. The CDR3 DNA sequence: TGTGCCAGTAGGGCTTTACAGGGGACCTTGAACACTGAAGCTTTCTTT. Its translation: CASRALQGTLNTEAFF.

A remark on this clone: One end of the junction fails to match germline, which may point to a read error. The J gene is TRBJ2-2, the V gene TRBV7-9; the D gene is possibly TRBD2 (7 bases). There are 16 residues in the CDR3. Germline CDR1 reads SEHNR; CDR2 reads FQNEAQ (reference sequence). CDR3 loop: CSSSLFVRGRNGELFF. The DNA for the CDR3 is TGTTCCAGCAGCTTATTTGTGCGGGGGCGCAACGGGGAGCTGTTTTTT.

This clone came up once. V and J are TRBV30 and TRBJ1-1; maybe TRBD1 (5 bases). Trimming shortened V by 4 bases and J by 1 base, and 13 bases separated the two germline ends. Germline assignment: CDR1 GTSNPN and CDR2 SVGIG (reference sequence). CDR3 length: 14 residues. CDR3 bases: TGTGCCTGGACGCGGGGGACTCCGAACACTGAAGCTTTCTTT. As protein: CAWTRGTPNTEAFF.

The CDR3 spells CASSTPGQGSQGYTF. Written as DNA, the CDR3 is TGTGCCAGCAGCACCCCGGGACAGGGATCTCAAGGCTACACCTTC. The chain carries TRBV21-1 and TRBJ1-2; the D call in the table, TRBD1, was not verified against the DNA. TRBV21-1 is shown as a pseudogene. There are 15 residues in the CDR3.